This T cell receptor (beta chain) was recorded in a study of T cells in Graves' hyperthyroidism and ophthalmopathy. Patients showing uncontrolled infection, other autoimmune disease, pregnancy or lactation were ineligible. The junction had 8 bases not matched to a gene; V was cut back by 6 bases and J by 1 base. The germline CDR1 and CDR2 sequences are WSHSY and SAAADI. This CDR3 is 16 amino acids long. This clonotype was recorded a few times. Amplification of TCR beta CDR3 regions used RNA as the template. The HTBI primer set drove a first-round RT-PCR of the TCR CDR3. One entry per CDR3 protein, called by TCRdb with MiXCR from the multiplex PCR reads. The table has about 520,000 distinct CDR3 sequences, more than 20% seen once.

Input material: blood. This sequence joins TRBV10-2 and TRBJ1-3; 8 nucleotides line up with TRBD1. This TCR derives from a man between 18 and 35 years old with Graves' hyperthyroidism. DNA of the CDR3: TGCGCCAGCAGCTCAGGGGGCTCGTCGTCTGGAAACACCATATATTTT. Translating gives CASSSGGSSSGNTIYF.